The 3 T cell receptor beta chains reported below all come from one sample, sequenced in a study of brain T cells in children with intractable seizures. Measured with immunoSEQ multiplex PCR; TCRdb has only the in-frame clones, and not every one. The table records approximately 110,000 clones, around 94% of them present only once. This material consisted of peripheral blood, taken at surgery. These receptors came from a boy younger than two with hemimegalencephaly and intractable seizures.

The J gene is TRBJ1-1, the V gene TRBV4-1; maybe TRBD1 (6 bases). Trimming stripped 4 bases from V and 6 bases from J, with 12 bases between. Germline V gene sequence: CDR1 MGHRA, CDR2 YSYEKL. The CDR3 is made up of 13 amino acids. In DNA form, the CDR3 reads TGCGCCAGCAGCCCTAGGGGGGCCTCTGAAGCTTTCTTT. The encoded protein is CASSPRGASEAFF.

The chain combines TRBV18 with TRBJ1-2, with TRBD1 as a possible D gene (5 bases). This CDR3 is 16 amino acids long. CDR1 and CDR2 from the germline V gene are KGHSH and LQKENI. Trimming removed 2 bases from V and 2 bases from J, with 15 bases in between. CDR3 DNA: TGTGCCAGCTCACCAACCTCCTTGGGGGAGAACTATGGCTACACCTTC. Its protein product is CASSPTSLGENYGYTF.

The gene calls are TRBV4-2 and TRBJ1-3; D remains ambiguous. Trimming removed 4 bases from V and 0 bases from J, with 16 bases in between. Germline loops: CDR1 LGHNA, CDR2 YNFKEQ. The CDR3 sequence is 17 residues long. In nucleotides, the CDR3 is TGTGCCAGCAGCCCCCTGCCGGGCCCATCCTCTGGAAACACCATATATTTT. Protein: CASSPLPGPSSGNTIYF.